This T cell receptor beta chain appears in the sequencing data of a study of immune heterogeneity within non-small cell lung tumors. Samples each supplied around 600 ng of bulk tumor genomic DNA as template. Surgeons took several biopsies per primary tumor, spaced far apart, during surgery. Before undergoing curative surgery, patients had newly diagnosed non-small cell lung cancer that was untreated. The CDR3 is 16 amino acids. Trimming at V came to 6 bases and at J to 6 bases, leaving 13 bases not matched to a gene. Germline V gene lookup returns CDR1 MNHEY and CDR2 SVGEGT. Sample share makes this clonotype medium-sized. The authors amplified TCR beta CDR3 by multiplex PCR with 32 V and 13 J primers. TCRdb re-called the multiplex PCR reads through MiXCR, storing one row per CDR3 protein. The sample includes fewer than 13,000 distinct CDR3 sequences, 27% of them seen just once.

The rearrangement joins TRBV6-2 or TRBV6-3 to TRBJ1-1, with 10 bases aligning to TRBD1. The sample comprised lung tumor tissue. This clonotype originated in a man in his fifties or sixties with non-small cell lung cancer. CDR3 region: CASRSAGTGERAEAFF. CDR3 DNA sequence: TGTGCCAGCAGATCAGCCGGGACAGGGGAGAGGGCTGAAGCTTTCTTT.